These T cell receptor beta chains were read from a single sample in a study of post-analysis software for immune sequencing data. TCRdb reprocessed the PCR reads via MiXCR and lists one record per CDR3 protein. The sample contains about 570,000 distinct CDR3 sequences, about a third of which appear only once. The sample consisted of blood. These receptors were obtained from a girl under 18 with multiple sclerosis. Both conserved end residues are trimmed from each CDR3.

V	J	CDR3
TRBV10-2	TRBJ1-2	ASSLTGGVYGYT
TRBV10-3	TRBJ2-5	AISGTLGETQY
TRBV28	TRBJ2-1	ASSDRTVGSNEQF
TRBV5-6	TRBJ2-7	ASTRVGPFYEQY
TRBV11-2	TRBJ1-2	ASSLDRSPLRGYT
TRBV18	TRBJ2-1	ASSRDRAGYNEQF
TRBV6-1	TRBJ2-7	AIRTGTGGYGQY
TRBV7-2	TRBJ2-1	ASSLVGRAHEQF
TRBV6-2/TRBV6-3	TRBJ2-7	ASADLAGGYEQY
TRBV5-5	TRBJ2-1	ASSTGTSGGDPQF
TRBV12-3/TRBV12-4	TRBJ1-5	ASSPGRGSQPQH
TRBV7-8	TRBJ2-3	ASSFMGSTDTQY
TRBV11-2	TRBJ2-1	ASSFPTKRAPPPSSYNEQF
TRBV20-1	TRBJ2-5	SASHYQGSGVGETQY
TRBV7-2	TRBJ2-1	ASSTGLAGGSSYNEQF
TRBV9	TRBJ2-3	ASSGGLLASTDTQY
TRBV5-1	TRBJ2-1	ASSLHRGVNEQF
TRBV9	TRBJ1-2	ASREGGNGYT
TRBV20-1	TRBJ2-1	SVQGEEVYNEQF
TRBV5-6	TRBJ1-1	ASRTGTVSTEAF
TRBV20-1	TRBJ1-4	SARTGGNEKLF
TRBV27	TRBJ1-1	ASSLTPGGEAF
TRBV4-1	TRBJ1-2	ASSQDRGYYGYT
TRBV7-9	TRBJ2-2	ASSSTSGGNTGELF
TRBV5-1	TRBJ2-7	ASSVQGAMNTGEQY
TRBV11-2	TRBJ2-1	ASSLSGGFYNEQF
TRBV5-1	TRBJ1-2	ASSLEGGYDYGYT
TRBV20-1	TRBJ1-2	SARLGFNYGYT
TRBV29-1	TRBJ2-5	SVGTGGLETQY
TRBV20-1	TRBJ2-5	SATGLAGTHGGTQY
TRBV10-3	TRBJ2-1	AIREGLAQDEQF
TRBV12-3/TRBV12-4	TRBJ1-1	ASSSLTGRSEAF
TRBV20-1	TRBJ2-5	SARDMGGLETQY
TRBV12-3/TRBV12-4	TRBJ2-3	ATRPTGTADTQY
TRBV5-1	TRBJ2-6	ASNIGANVLT
TRBV20-1	TRBJ2-3	SARLRGSNTDTQY
TRBV10-3	TRBJ2-3	AIRTDTDTQY
TRBV20-1	TRBJ2-7	SANPSADEQY
TRBV7-2	TRBJ2-7	ASSLGLAGAAYEQY
TRBV2	TRBJ2-3	ASSGPGTSGGTDTQY
TRBV5-8	TRBJ1-1	ASSTGQPQNTEAF
TRBV20-1	TRBJ1-6	SPGQYNSPLH
TRBV7-9	TRBJ2-7	ATRGSSYEQY
TRBV20-1	TRBJ1-6	SARDHREPYNSPLH
TRBV5-1	TRBJ2-1	ASSGTTGTNEQF
TRBV29-1	-	SVTGGQYYEQY
TRBV29-1	TRBJ1-1	SAVGIGGSPEAF
TRBV6-2/TRBV6-3	TRBJ1-2	ASSTGQGARGYT
TRBV4-1	TRBJ2-5	ASSQVEVGETQY
TRBV10-2	TRBJ2-1	ASSSELADNEQF
TRBV28	TRBJ2-5	ASSFQGRYQETQY
TRBV28	TRBJ2-1	ASRGSPRYNEQF
TRBV5-1	TRBJ2-1	ASNLAGDYNEQF
TRBV18	TRBJ2-1	ASSPRRLAGGHPPSSYNEQF
TRBV4-1	TRBJ2-4	AISQGAGTNHKNIQY